These 24 T cell receptor beta chains originate from one sample sequenced in a study of OX40 agonist ivuxolimab in advanced cancers. Repertoires were generated with immunoSEQ multiplex PCR, while TCRdb's copy carries only in-frame clones and drops some. The repertoire holds tens of thousands of clones, with about 89% as singletons. The material was CD4+ or CD8+ T cells sorted from blood, obtained in a trial of the OX40 agonist ivuxolimab. The receptors shown here come from an adult with an advanced solid tumor such as melanoma, head and neck, liver or kidney cancer.

The V and J genes are TRBV18 and TRBJ1-4; D is perhaps TRBD1 (6 bases). This CDR3 region has 16 residues. Germline CDR1 KGHSH, CDR2 LQKENI. V was clipped by 6 bases and J by 8 bases, with 22 bases between them. For the CDR3, the DNA is TGTGCCAGCTCTCCCGGCGGATCAGGGGAAGGGGAAAAACTGTTTTTT. Translated: CASSPGGSGEGEKLFF.

The chain links TRBV6-5 to TRBJ2-6; D may be TRBD1 (6 bases). V was clipped by 2 bases and J by 3 bases, with 8 bases between them. This CDR3 has 15 amino acids. CDR1 and CDR2 (germline): MNHEY, SVGAGI. CDR3 DNA sequence: TGTGCCAGCAGTTACGGGGGCGGTGGGGCCAACGTCCTGACTTTC. It codes for CASSYGGGGANVLTF.

This chain connects TRBV5-5 to TRBJ2-1; the match to TRBD2 covers 9 bases. CDR1 and CDR2 (germline): SGHKS, YYEKEE (reference sequence). The trim removed 4 bases at V and 6 bases at J, leaving 8 bases unmatched. This CDR3 is 15 amino acids long. CDR3 bases: TGTGCCAGCAGCCCGACGGGCGGGAGGGGCAATGAGCAGTTCTTC. It codes for CASSPTGGRGNEQFF.

Note on this clone: Germline and junction disagree at one end, which may indicate a read error. V usage is TRBV28 and J usage is TRBJ1-4; D call uncertain. The CDR3 covers 16 residues. The germline V gene encodes CDR1 MDHEN and CDR2 SYDVKM. The CDR3 here is CASGLVEHGANEKLFF. The CDR3 bases are TGTGCCAGCGGTTTAGTAGAGCACGGGGCTAATGAAAAACTGTTTTTT.

V and J are TRBV6-5 and TRBJ2-7; D not certain. Trimming removed 4 bases from V and 2 bases from J, with 18 bases in between. Germline-derived CDR1 and CDR2 are MNHEY and SVGAGI. This CDR3 has 16 residues. The CDR3 DNA reads as TGTGCCAGCAGTTCCACCTACTTGCGGAACCCCTACGAGCAGTACTTC. It encodes CASSSTYLRNPYEQYF.

The J gene is TRBJ2-3, the V gene TRBV27; the match to TRBD1 covers 10 bases. In germline, CDR1 is MNHEY, CDR2 SMNVEV (reference sequence). This CDR3 is built from 12 residues. With V trimmed by 6 bases and J by 8 bases, 2 bases remained unmatched. DNA for the CDR3: TGTGCCAGCAGCGACAGGGGGCGTACGCAGTATTTT. It codes for CASSDRGRTQYF.

This chain joins TRBV5-1 and TRBJ2-7; 8 bases are shared with TRBD2. The CDR3 has 15 residues. J gave up 1 base and V 5 bases, and 8 bases lay outside the gene matches. In germline, CDR1 is SGHRS, CDR2 YFSETQ. The CDR3 DNA follows: TGCGCCAGCAGTCGCAGCGGGAGCGATTCCTACGAGCAGTACTTC. This codes for CASSRSGSDSYEQYF.

The V call is TRBV5-5, the J call TRBJ1-1; no definite D call. Trimming pared 0 bases from V and 4 bases from J, leaving 13 bases between. The germline V gene has CDR1 SGHKS and CDR2 YYEKEE (reference sequence). The CDR3 has 15 residues. In DNA, the CDR3 is TGTGCCAGCAGCTTGGCCATTTTGGGGTTCACTGAAGCTTTCTTT. It is translated as CASSLAILGFTEAFF.

The chain recombines TRBV11-3 with TRBJ2-7; TRBD1 matches at 8 bases. V lost 5 bases to trimming and J lost 5 bases; unmatched junction nucleotides: 8. The CDR3 contains 14 residues. Germline assignment: CDR1 SGHNT and CDR2 YENEEA. CDR3 sequence reads: CASSLGQGWNEQYF. CDR3 in DNA: TGTGCCAGCAGCCTAGGACAGGGTTGGAACGAGCAGTACTTC.

The chain recombines TRBV7-3 with TRBJ1-1, with 9 positions matching TRBD1. CDR1 SGHTA and CDR2 FQGTGA come from the germline V gene. After removal of 5 bases from V and 0 bases from J, the junction contained 7 bases not matched to a gene. This CDR3 has 16 amino acids. Here the CDR3 reads CASSRGQGKMNTEAFF. Written as DNA, the CDR3 is TGTGCCAGCAGCCGCGGACAGGGGAAAATGAACACTGAAGCTTTCTTT.

The rearrangement uses TRBV6-5 and TRBJ1-2; TRBD1 aligns across 7 bases. The germline V gene has CDR1 MNHEY and CDR2 SVGAGI. Unmatched junction bases numbered 7, after V lost 5 bases and J lost 10 bases. There are 12 residues in the CDR3. The DNA of the CDR3 is TGTGCCAGCAGTGGGGACAGCTTGGTCTACACCTTC. As protein: CASSGDSLVYTF.

The chain is built from TRBV2 and TRBJ1-1; no clear D. Looked up from germline, CDR1 is SNHLY and CDR2 is FYNNEI. Between the trimmed V and J ends, which lost 1 base and 1 base, there was a span of 4 bases. The length of the CDR3 is 13 residues. CDR3 amino acids: CASSEEKNTEAFF. In DNA form, the CDR3 reads TGTGCCAGCAGTGAAGAGAAGAACACTGAAGCTTTCTTT.

The chain is built from TRBV5-1 and TRBJ2-7; D uncertain. This CDR3 region has 15 residues. The V and J ends lost 0 bases and 2 bases respectively, with 12 bases between them. Germline CDR1 SGHRS, CDR2 YFSETQ. CDR3 loop: CASSLGLGPPYEQYF. The CDR3 DNA is TGCGCCAGCAGCTTGGGGCTAGGTCCCCCCTACGAGCAGTACTTC.

In nucleotides, the CDR3 is TGCGCCAGCAGCCAACGGTCCCCGGGAGAGGGGCCAACTAATGAAAAACTGTTTTTT. Translating it yields CASSQRSPGEGPTNEKLFF. The chain joins TRBV4-1 to TRBJ1-4; D is possibly TRBD1 (5 bases). V was shortened by 2 bases and J by 0 bases, with 19 bases between the two germline ends. The CDR3 is 19 amino acids. The germline CDR1 and CDR2 sequences are MGHRA and YSYEKL.

The chain combines TRBV5-1 with TRBJ1-1; D is possibly TRBD1 (6 bases). V was trimmed by 4 bases and J by 8 bases, leaving 15 bases between them. CDR3 length: 13 amino acids. Germline V CDR1 and CDR2: SGHRS, YFSETQ. The CDR3 is CASSPRTGAEAFF. CDR3 coding DNA: TGCGCCAGCAGCCCAAGAACGGGGGCAGAAGCTTTCTTT.

Only a few counts were recorded for this clone. The chain combines TRBV19 with TRBJ2-5; either TRBD1 or TRBD2 may supply D (7 bases each). The V end was cut by 5 bases, the J end by 4 bases, with 17 bases between. CDR3 length: 15 amino acids. CDR1 is LNHDA, CDR2 SQIVND, per germline (reference sequence). The CDR3 here is CASSARQGGRETQYF. The CDR3 DNA reads as TGTGCCAGTAGTGCCCGACAGGGCGGGAGAGAGACCCAGTACTTC. Combining the CDR3 with reference TRBV19 and TRBJ2-5 gives the whole variable domain DGGITQSPKYLFRKEGQNVTLSCEQNLNHDAMYWYRQDPGQGLRLIYYSQIVNDFQKGDIAEGYSVSREKKESFPLTVTSAQKNPTAFYLCASSARQGGRETQYFGPGTRLLVL.

The rearrangement joins TRBV28 to TRBJ2-1; D not certain. Per the germline V gene, CDR1 is MDHEN and CDR2 is SYDVKM. Trimming took off 0 bases at V and 7 bases at J, with 1 base between the two ends. CDR3 size: 11 residues. CDR3 loop: CASSLWNEQFF. CDR3 bases: TGTGCCAGCAGTTTATGGAATGAGCAGTTCTTC.

This sequence joins TRBV5-1 and TRBJ2-1; D not resolved. The V gene's germline CDR1 is SGHRS and CDR2 YFSETQ. The CDR3 sequence is 12 residues long. Trimming took 4 bases from V and 9 from J, leaving 11 bases between them. CDR3 amino acids: CASSASTIEQFF. CDR3 nucleotides: TGCGCCAGCAGCGCATCTACTATTGAGCAGTTCTTC.

This clone was observed a handful of times. The chain recombines TRBV28 with TRBJ2-2; D not resolved. Trimming left V 6 bases short and J 6 bases short, with 11 bases between. Germline assignment: CDR1 MDHEN and CDR2 SYDVKM. This CDR3 comprises 13 residues. The CDR3 bases are TGTGCCAGCAGCTTCCGCGGCGCCGGGGAGCTGTTTTTT. Protein product: CASSFRGAGELFF.

This clone was found once. This sequence joins TRBV5-3 and TRBJ2-1, with a weak D call TRBD1 (5 bases). TRBV5-3 is an open reading frame, and its role is uncertain. Trimming took 8 bases from V and 2 from J, leaving 17 bases between them. This CDR3 has 15 residues. The CDR3 here is CASSLDIVPYNEQFF. The CDR3 DNA reads as TGTGCCAGCAGCCTGGACATTGTACCCTACAATGAGCAGTTCTTC.

The gene calls are TRBV27 and TRBJ1-6; no clear D gene. Trimming stripped 7 bases from V and 7 bases from J, with 17 bases between. The CDR3 runs 15 residues. The V gene's germline CDR1 is MNHEY and CDR2 SMNVEV (reference sequence). CDR3 residues: CASKWARAYNSPLHF. The CDR3 region has the DNA TGTGCCAGCAAGTGGGCGAGGGCGTACAATTCACCCCTCCACTTT.

The chain recombines TRBV7-9 with TRBJ2-4; D unclear. With 8 bases removed from V and 0 bases from J, the gap between germline ends came to 11 bases. This CDR3 comprises 14 residues. CDR1 SEHNR and CDR2 FQNEAQ come from the germline V gene (reference sequence). CDR3 in amino acids: CASSAVLAKNIQYF. The CDR3 DNA reads TGTGCCAGCTCGGCAGTGCTAGCCAAAAACATTCAGTACTTC.

This sequence joins TRBV10-3 and TRBJ1-1; D is unresolved. Germline V gives CDR1 ENHRY, CDR2 SYGVKD. V was pared by 2 bases and J by 1 base, with 2 bases between. CDR3 length: 12 residues. CDR3 bases: TGTGCCATCAGTGAGGAGAACACTGAAGCTTTCTTT. Translation gives CAISEENTEAFF.

The sample holds a few counts of this clone. The chain is built from TRBV5-1 and TRBJ1-1; D perhaps matches TRBD1 (5 bases). This CDR3 region has 15 residues. Deletions cut 2 bases from V and 0 bases from J, with 11 bases between. Germline V lookup: CDR1 SGHRS, CDR2 YFSETQ. CDR3 protein: CASSFGGGVNTEAFF. The CDR3 DNA reads TGCGCCAGCAGCTTCGGGGGAGGCGTGAACACTGAAGCTTTCTTT. Full variable domain (outside the CDR3, taken from reference TRBV5-1 and TRBJ1-1): KAGVTQTPRYLIKTRGQQVTLSCSPISGHRSVSWYQQTPGQGLQFLFEYFSETQRNKGNFPGRFSGRQFSNSRSEMNVSTLELGDSALYLCASSFGGGVNTEAFFGQGTRLTVV.